Following are 13 T cell receptor beta chains from one sample sequenced in a study of blood T cell repertoires in COVID-19. Sequencing was performed with immunoSEQ multiplex PCR; in TCRdb, only in-frame clones are kept and a portion is missing. The repertoire consists of roughly 70,000 clones, with more than 70% occurring once and the leading ten covering around 1.5%. Sequencing used peripheral blood. The receptors come from a human donor in a cohort sampled during active COVID-19.

The DNA for the CDR3 is TGTGCCAGCAGTGCGGGAGGGGGGAATGAGCAGTTCTTC. Translation gives CASSAGGGNEQFF. The chain combines TRBV7-9 with TRBJ2-1; TRBD2 matches 9 bases. Germline V CDR1 and CDR2: SEHNR, FQNEAQ (reference sequence). This CDR3 spans 13 amino acids. V lost 6 bases to trimming and J lost 7 bases; unmatched junction nucleotides: 4.

This rearrangement joins TRBV28 to TRBJ2-3, with 7 bases identical to TRBD2. The V gene end was trimmed by 6 bases and the J gene end by 9 bases; junction bases not matched to a gene: 6. This CDR3 is built from 12 residues. In germline, CDR1 is MDHEN, CDR2 SYDVKM. The CDR3 bases are TGTGCCAGCAGGCCCCCGGGACTAACGCAGTATTTT. As protein: CASRPPGLTQYF.

The rearrangement uses TRBV12-3 or TRBV12-4 and TRBJ1-2; no reliable D call. The V end was cut by 6 bases, the J end by 12 bases, with 17 bases between. The CDR3 spans 12 residues. CDR3 nucleotides: TGTGCCAGCAGCACCGGGAACCTCCCTAACACCTTC. Protein sequence: CASSTGNLPNTF.

J is TRBJ2-2 and V is TRBV9; no firm D call. V shed 2 bases and J shed 4 bases, with 9 bases lying between them. The CDR3 runs to 14 residues. Germline-derived CDR1 and CDR2 are SGDLS and YYNGEE. In nucleotides, the CDR3 is TGTGCCAGCAGCGTCGTCGACACCACCGGGGAGCTGTTTTTT. This gives the protein CASSVVDTTGELFF.

V is TRBV19 and J is TRBJ2-5, with a tentative D call TRBD2 (6 bases). There are 16 residues in the CDR3. V was trimmed by 2 bases and J by 2 bases, leaving 15 bases between them. Germline V lookup: CDR1 LNHDA, CDR2 SQIVND (reference sequence). For the CDR3, the DNA is TGTGCCAGTAGTATATCCGGGACTTCCCTTCAAGAGACCCAGTACTTC. Amino acids: CASSISGTSLQETQYF. Together with reference TRBV19 and TRBJ2-5, the CDR3 gives the full variable domain: DGGITQSPKYLFRKEGQNVTLSCEQNLNHDAMYWYRQDPGQGLRLIYYSQIVNDFQKGDIAEGYSVSREKKESFPLTVTSAQKNPTAFYLCASSISGTSLQETQYFGPGTRLLVL.

This rearrangement joins TRBV19 to TRBJ1-4; no definite D call. The CDR3 extends over 16 amino acids. Germline values: CDR1 LNHDA, CDR2 SQIVND (reference sequence). Trimming took off 7 bases at V and 0 bases at J, with 15 bases between the two ends. CDR3: CASTTSGRATNEKLFF. The CDR3 nucleotides are TGTGCCAGTACCACATCCGGGAGGGCAACTAATGAAAAACTGTTTTTT.

CDR3 nucleotide sequence: TGTGCCAGTAGGCCCGATGGGCCGTCCTATAGCAATCAGCCCCAGCATTTT. The encoded protein is CASRPDGPSYSNQPQHF. The chain couples TRBV19 to TRBJ1-5; D is uncertain. Germline lookup yields CDR1 LNHDA and CDR2 SQIVND (reference sequence). This CDR3 is 17 amino acids long. Trimming took off 6 bases at V and 0 bases at J, with 18 bases between the two ends.

J is TRBJ2-7 and V is TRBV18, with D maybe TRBD2 (6 bases). There are 15 residues in the CDR3. V was pared by 3 bases and J by 2 bases, with 14 bases between. Germline V gene lookup returns CDR1 KGHSH and CDR2 LQKENI. The CDR3 protein is CASSPPRTGAYEQYF. CDR3 DNA: TGTGCCAGCTCACCTCCGCGGACGGGAGCCTACGAGCAGTACTTC. Full variable domain (rest looked up from reference TRBV18 and TRBJ2-7): NAGVMQNPRHLVRRRGQEARLRCSPMKGHSHVYWYRQLPEEGLKFMVYLQKENIIDESGMPKERFSAEFPKEGPSILRIQQVVRGDSAAYFCASSPPRTGAYEQYFGPGTRLTVT.

The chain employs TRBV7-9 and TRBJ2-1, with 9 bases identical to TRBD1. Per germline, CDR1 SEHNR and CDR2 FQNEAQ (reference sequence). The CDR3 loop spans 15 amino acids. V dropped 8 bases and J dropped 7; count of bases not matched to a gene: 12. CDR3 region: CASAHRDRVGNEQFF. CDR3 coding DNA: TGTGCCAGCGCCCACCGGGACAGGGTGGGAAATGAGCAGTTCTTC.

The V gene is TRBV7-6, the J gene TRBJ2-5; D not certain. The length of the CDR3 is 12 residues. CDR1 SGHVS and CDR2 FNYEAQ come from the germline V gene. Trimming pared 2 bases from V and 4 bases from J, leaving 5 bases between. The DNA of the CDR3 is TGTGCCAGCAGCTTAAATAGAGAGACCCAGTACTTC. This gives the protein CASSLNRETQYF.

The CDR3 coding sequence is TGTGCCAGCAGTGAAGCCGGGACTAGCGGCCCGGGGACCCAGTACTTC. It encodes CASSEAGTSGPGTQYF. This rearrangement joins TRBV2 to TRBJ2-5, with 11 bases identical to TRBD2. This CDR3 region has 16 residues. V was pared by 0 bases and J by 7 bases, with 7 bases of the junction left unmatched. CDR1 is SNHLY, CDR2 FYNNEI, per germline.

The chain has TRBV30 and TRBJ1-5, with a tentative D call TRBD1 (6 bases). Trimming took 2 bases from V and 1 from J, leaving 15 bases between them. CDR1 and CDR2 from the germline V gene are GTSNPN and SVGIG (reference sequence). The CDR3 spans 16 residues. For the CDR3, the DNA is TGTGCCTGGAGTCCCCCAGGGGCTCGGAGCAATCAGCCCCAGCATTTT. It is translated as CAWSPPGARSNQPQHF.

The CDR3, as DNA: TGTGCCAGTAGTCCCGTCGGCAGGGGTGATCAGCCCCAGCATTTT. Its protein product is CASSPVGRGDQPQHF. The V gene is TRBV19, the J gene TRBJ1-5, with D perhaps TRBD1 (6 bases). The germline V gene has CDR1 LNHDA and CDR2 SQIVND (reference sequence). This CDR3 spans 15 amino acids. V dropped 5 bases and J dropped 5 bases, with 16 bases sitting between them.